This T cell receptor (beta chain) was captured in a study of regulatory T cells in long-lasting Graves disease. Study-level findings and limits: Newly diagnosed patients shared 1,000 or so public clonotypes; persistent patients shared some 2,600.

Time point here: newly diagnosed GD, antithyroid drugs for less than 3 months. From RNA extracted from PBMCs, the TCR library was made. There are a few counts of this clonotype. Its matching antigen is unknown. Germline V gene sequence: CDR1 SGHTA, CDR2 FQGTGA. The trim removed 6 bases at V and 7 bases at J, leaving 13 bases unmatched. The CDR3 extends over 18 amino acids. Construction of TCR beta libraries relied on iRepertoire HTBI primers and on Arm-PCR targeting CDR3 regions. One entry per CDR3 protein results from TCRdb running MiXCR on the multiplex PCR reads. Among roughly 500,000 distinct CDR3 sequences listed, 13% were seen once. The data also belong to a second study, concerning T cells in Graves' hyperthyroidism and ophthalmopathy. This second study notes: Each diagnosis was grounded in clinical symptoms, serum thyroxine and TRAb, thyroid ultrasound, and orbital computed tomography. The HTBI set primed first-round TCR CDR3 RT-PCR.

The sequence derives from a man aged 30 to 45 with Graves disease. The material sequenced was peripheral blood mononuclear cells (PBMCs), taken at new diagnosis, from a patient treated with antithyroid drugs. The chain is built from TRBV7-3 and TRBJ2-1; 15 nucleotides line up with TRBD2. The CDR3, as DNA: TGTGCCAGCAGTTCCCCGGACTCGGGACTAGCGGGAGGTAATGAGCAGTTCTTC. This gives the protein CASSSPDSGLAGGNEQFF.